Each of the 10 T cell receptor beta chains below was sequenced from the same sample in a study of Ad26.COV2.S vaccination and SARS-CoV-2 variants. As for treatment: approximately 18 received Ad26.COV2.S at low or high dose, single or two shots; several received placebo; per-sample allocation not given. Samples came from day 63 after the first vaccine or placebo injection. Using immunoSEQ multiplex PCR, the repertoire was profiled, and TCRdb retains in-frame clones only, with some absent. The sample has about 440,000 clones; around 88% are singletons. The starting material was peripheral blood, obtained in a trial of Ad26.COV2.S vaccine versus placebo. These receptors were taken from a person aged 18-60 years who received the Ad26.COV2.S COVID-19 vaccine or a placebo.

The genes are TRBV5-5 and TRBJ2-3; the match to TRBD1 covers 8 bases. V was clipped by 2 bases and J by 0 bases; unmatched bases: 5. The CDR3 loop spans 16 amino acids. The V gene's germline CDR1 is SGHKS and CDR2 YYEKEE (reference sequence). The CDR3 DNA follows: TGTGCCAGCAGCTTACAGGGGGTAGGGAGCACAGATACGCAGTATTTT. Residues: CASSLQGVGSTDTQYF.

The chain uses TRBV27 and TRBJ1-2; D perhaps matches TRBD1 (5 bases). V lost 6 bases, J lost 4 bases, and 12 bases lay in between. The germline V gene has CDR1 MNHEY and CDR2 SMNVEV (reference sequence). This CDR3 spans 13 amino acids. The CDR3: CASRRGVSYGYTF. CDR3 DNA: TGTGCCAGCAGGCGGGGCGTAAGCTATGGCTACACCTTC.

In its sample, this clone was seen a few times. Germline and junction disagree at one end, which may indicate a read error. The chain combines TRBV19 with TRBJ2-2; 14 bases match TRBD2. The CDR3 is 14 amino acids. Germline V gene data show CDR1 as LNHDA and CDR2 as SQIVND (reference sequence). The CDR3 reads CASSIGLAGGRPVF. CDR3 nucleotides: TGTGCCAGTAGTATAGGACTAGCGGGAGGGAGGCCGGTTTTT.

CDR3 protein: CASRLREIAGVGHNEQFF. The CDR3 DNA reads as TGTGCCAGCAGATTACGTGAGATAGCGGGAGTAGGCCACAATGAGCAGTTCTTC. J is TRBJ2-1 and V is TRBV28, with 9 bases lining up with TRBD2. This CDR3 spans 18 amino acids. CDR1 MDHEN and CDR2 SYDVKM come from the germline V gene. V was pared by 6 bases and J by 5 bases, with 17 bases of the junction left unmatched.

This clone turned up a few times. J is TRBJ2-7 and V is TRBV6-6, with 7 bases lining up with TRBD2. The CDR3 contains 17 residues. J was trimmed by 4 bases and V by 5 bases; bases with no gene match: 17. Germline CDR1 and CDR2: MNHNY and SVGAGI (reference sequence). CDR3 bases: TGTGCCAGCAGTCCCTCAACATGGGGCGGGAGCGCGTACGAGCAGTACTTC. Encoded protein: CASSPSTWGGSAYEQYF.

Regarding this clone: Other DNA sequences in this specimen translate into the identical CDR3. The chain links TRBV20-1 to TRBJ2-1; D perhaps matches TRBD2 (5 bases). The V and J ends lost 6 bases and 5 bases respectively, with 8 bases between them. The CDR3 loop spans 11 amino acids. Germline values: CDR1 DFQATT, CDR2 SNEGSKA (reference sequence). The CDR3 sequence: CSARGHNEQFF. CDR3 nucleotides: TGCAGTGCCCGGGGTCACAATGAGCAGTTCTTC.

The V call is TRBV6-1, the J call TRBJ2-1; D possibly corresponds to TRBD2 (5 bases). Per the germline V gene, CDR1 is MNHNS and CDR2 is SASEGT. V lost 2 bases and J lost 4, with 12 bases in between. The CDR3 is 15 amino acids. The CDR3 reads CASSESGGKYNEQFF. The CDR3 DNA follows: TGTGCCAGCAGTGAAAGCGGCGGCAAGTACAATGAGCAGTTCTTC.

The chain is built from TRBV19 and TRBJ1-1, with a possible D match to TRBD1 (5 bases). Trimming cost V 6 bases and J 6 bases, with 14 bases left between them. This CDR3 has 13 residues. The germline V gene encodes CDR1 LNHDA and CDR2 SQIVND (reference sequence). CDR3 protein: CASSPSGPAEAFF. Written as DNA, the CDR3 is TGTGCCAGTAGCCCCTCGGGACCAGCTGAAGCTTTCTTT.

The V call is TRBV28, the J call TRBJ1-3, with a weak D call TRBD1 (6 bases). Germline assignment: CDR1 MDHEN and CDR2 SYDVKM. Trimming stripped 8 bases from V and 2 bases from J, with 10 bases between. The CDR3 contains 13 residues. CDR3 in DNA: TGTGCCAGCGGGGGGGCGCCTGGAAACACCATATATTTT. Amino acid sequence: CASGGAPGNTIYF.

This chain connects TRBV9 to TRBJ1-5; D ambiguous. The length of the CDR3 is 14 residues. Trimming removed 0 bases from V and 7 bases from J, with 11 bases in between. Germline V CDR1 and CDR2: SGDLS, YYNGEE. The CDR3 nucleotides read TGTGCCAGCAGCGTAGCGGGCAGCGGCCAGCCCCAGCATTTT. This sequence encodes CASSVAGSGQPQHF.